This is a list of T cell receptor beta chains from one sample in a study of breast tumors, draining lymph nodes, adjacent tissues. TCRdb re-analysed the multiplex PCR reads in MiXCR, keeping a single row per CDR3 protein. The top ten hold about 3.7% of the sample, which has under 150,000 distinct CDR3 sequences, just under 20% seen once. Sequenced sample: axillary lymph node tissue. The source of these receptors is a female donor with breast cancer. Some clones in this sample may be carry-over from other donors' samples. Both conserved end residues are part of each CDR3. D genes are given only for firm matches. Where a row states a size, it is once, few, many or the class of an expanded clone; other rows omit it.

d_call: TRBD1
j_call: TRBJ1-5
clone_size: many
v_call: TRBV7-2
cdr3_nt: TGTGCCAGCAGCCGATCGGGACAGTACAATCAGCCCCAGCATTTT
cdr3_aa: CASSRSGQYNQPQHF

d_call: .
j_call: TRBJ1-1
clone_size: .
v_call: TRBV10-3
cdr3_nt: TGTGCCATCAGTGAGGAAATACAGCGAAACACTGAAGCTTTCTTT
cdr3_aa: CAISEEIQRNTEAFF

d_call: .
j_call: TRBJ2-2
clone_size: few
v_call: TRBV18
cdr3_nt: TGTGCCAGCTCACCGGGAAGCACCGGGGAGCTGTTTTTT
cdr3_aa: CASSPGSTGELFF

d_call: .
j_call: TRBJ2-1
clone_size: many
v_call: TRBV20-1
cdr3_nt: TGCAGTGCTAGGGGGGGGCAGTCCAATGAGCAGTTCTTC
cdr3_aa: CSARGGQSNEQFF

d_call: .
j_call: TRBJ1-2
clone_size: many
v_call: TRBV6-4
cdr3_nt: TGTGCCAGCAGTGACAGCCACGATGGCTACACCTTC
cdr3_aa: CASSDSHDGYTF

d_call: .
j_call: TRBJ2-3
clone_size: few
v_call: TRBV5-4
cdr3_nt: TGTGCCAGCAGCTCCCGAGGGAGACTAGACAGGACCCGTAACACAGATACGCAGTATTTT
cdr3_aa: CASSSRGRLDRTRNTDTQYF

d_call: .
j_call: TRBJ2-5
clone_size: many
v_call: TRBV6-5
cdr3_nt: TGTGCCAGCAGTCCCCGGACGGGGTACCAAGAGACCCAGTACTTC
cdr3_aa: CASSPRTGYQETQYF

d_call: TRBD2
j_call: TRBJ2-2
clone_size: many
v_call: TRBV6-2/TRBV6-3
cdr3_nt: TGTGCCAGCAGTCCGGGGCTAGCGGGTTACACCGGGGAGCTGTTTTTT
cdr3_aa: CASSPGLAGYTGELFF

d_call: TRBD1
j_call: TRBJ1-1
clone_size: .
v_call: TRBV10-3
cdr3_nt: TGTGCCACCAGTGCAGGACAGGGGATTCTCGATGCGGCTTTCTTT
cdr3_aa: CATSAGQGILDAAFF

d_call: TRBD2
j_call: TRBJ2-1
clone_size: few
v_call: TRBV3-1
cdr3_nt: TGTGCCAGCAGCTCATTCAGCGGGAGCTCCTACAATGAGCAGTTCTTC
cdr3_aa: CASSSFSGSSYNEQFF

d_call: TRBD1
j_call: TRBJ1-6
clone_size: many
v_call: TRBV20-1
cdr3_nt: TGCAGTGCATTATATGGGAATCCAACAGGGGGATCCTATAATTCACCCCTCCACTTT
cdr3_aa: CSALYGNPTGGSYNSPLHF

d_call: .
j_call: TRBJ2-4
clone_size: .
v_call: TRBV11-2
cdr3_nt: TGTGCCAGCAGCTTCGGACCCAAAAACATTCAGTACTTC
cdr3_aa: CASSFGPKNIQYF

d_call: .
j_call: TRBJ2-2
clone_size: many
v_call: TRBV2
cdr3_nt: TGTGCCAGCAGTGGACGACTAGGCAGGGGCGGGGAGCTGTTTTTT
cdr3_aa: CASSGRLGRGGELFF

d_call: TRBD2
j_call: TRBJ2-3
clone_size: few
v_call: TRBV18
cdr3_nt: TGTGCCAGCTCAACTATAGCGGGAGTCGATGATACGCAGTATTTT
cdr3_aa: CASSTIAGVDDTQYF

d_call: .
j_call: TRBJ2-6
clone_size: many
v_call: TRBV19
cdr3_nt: TGTGCCAGTAGTGTGAGAACTGGGGCCAACGTCCTGACTTTC
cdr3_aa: CASSVRTGANVLTF

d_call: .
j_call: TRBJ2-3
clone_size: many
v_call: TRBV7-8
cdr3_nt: TGTGCCAGCAGCGCATACACAGATACGCAGTATTTT
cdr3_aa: CASSAYTDTQYF

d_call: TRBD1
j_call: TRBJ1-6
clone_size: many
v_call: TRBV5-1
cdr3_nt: TGCGCCAGCAGCCAGGAGGGACAGGGGCATTCACCCCTCCACTTT
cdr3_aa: CASSQEGQGHSPLHF

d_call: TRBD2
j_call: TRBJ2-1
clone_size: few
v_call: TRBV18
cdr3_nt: TGTGCCAGCTCACCACCGGGACTAGCGGGGGACGGTGAGCAGTTCTTC
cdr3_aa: CASSPPGLAGDGEQFF

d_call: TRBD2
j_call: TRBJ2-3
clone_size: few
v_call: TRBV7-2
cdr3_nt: TGTGCCAGCAGCTTAGCAGGGACTAGCCGGTCAGATACGCAGTATTTT
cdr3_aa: CASSLAGTSRSDTQYF

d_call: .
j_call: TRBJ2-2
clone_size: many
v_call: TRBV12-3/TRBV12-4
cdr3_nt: TGTGCCAGCAGTTTAAGGCTAGCGAACACCGGGGAGCTGTTTTTT
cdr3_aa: CASSLRLANTGELFF

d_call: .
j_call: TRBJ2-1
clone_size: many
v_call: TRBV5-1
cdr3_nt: TGCGCCAGCACCGGGTTTGGCAATGAGCAGTTCTTC
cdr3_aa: CASTGFGNEQFF

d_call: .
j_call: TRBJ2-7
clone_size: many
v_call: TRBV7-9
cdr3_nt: TGTGCCAGCAGCTTATTGGGGGCCTCCTACGAGCAGTACTTC
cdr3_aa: CASSLLGASYEQYF

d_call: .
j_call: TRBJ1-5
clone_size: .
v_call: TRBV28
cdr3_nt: TGTGCCAGCAGTTTAGCAGGGAGGAGGGGGCAGCCCCAGCATTTT
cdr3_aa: CASSLAGRRGQPQHF

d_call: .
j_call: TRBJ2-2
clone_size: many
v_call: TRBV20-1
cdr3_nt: TGCAGTGCGGCCCCCTTGGGAGGTAGTCCTGCCGGGGAGCTGTTTTTT
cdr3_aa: CSAAPLGGSPAGELFF

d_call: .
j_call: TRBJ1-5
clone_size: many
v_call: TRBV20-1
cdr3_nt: TGCAGTGTAAAGAACCCCAATCAGCCCCAGCATTTT
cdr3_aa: CSVKNPNQPQHF

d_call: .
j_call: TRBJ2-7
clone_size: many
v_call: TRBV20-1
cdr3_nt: TGCAGTGCTAGAGCGGGAGACAGGTCGATAACCAACTCCTACGAGCAGTACTTC
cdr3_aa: CSARAGDRSITNSYEQYF

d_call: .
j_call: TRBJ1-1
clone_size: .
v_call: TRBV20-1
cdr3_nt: TGCAGTTCCACCGGGTCCCCGAACACTGAAGCTTTCTTT
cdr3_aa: CSSTGSPNTEAFF

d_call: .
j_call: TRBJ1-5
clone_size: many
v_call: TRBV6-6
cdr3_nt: TGTGCCAGCACCCGACTGGACGGTAATCAGCCCCAGCATTTT
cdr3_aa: CASTRLDGNQPQHF

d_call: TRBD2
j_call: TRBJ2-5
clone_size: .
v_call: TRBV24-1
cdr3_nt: TGTGCCACCAGTGATTTGGGATTGGGGACTAGCGGGGGGAAAGAGACCCAGTACTTC
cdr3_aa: CATSDLGLGTSGGKETQYF

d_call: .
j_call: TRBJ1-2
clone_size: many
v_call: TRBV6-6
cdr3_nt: TGTGCCAGCAGAAGGGATTCGGGAGGCTACACCTTC
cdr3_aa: CASRRDSGGYTF

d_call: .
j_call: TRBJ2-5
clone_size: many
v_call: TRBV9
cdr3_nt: TGTGCCAGCAGCCCAACAAGGGGAATCGAGACCCAGTACTTC
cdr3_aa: CASSPTRGIETQYF

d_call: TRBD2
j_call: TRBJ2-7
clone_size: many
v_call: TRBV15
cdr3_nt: TGTGCCACCAGCAGAGGCCCCGGACTAGCGGGAGGTCCCAACGAGCAGTACTTC
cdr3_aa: CATSRGPGLAGGPNEQYF

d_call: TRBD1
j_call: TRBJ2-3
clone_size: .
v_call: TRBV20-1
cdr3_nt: TGCAGTGCCCCGACAGGGGACACAGATACGCAGTATTTT
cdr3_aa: CSAPTGDTDTQYF

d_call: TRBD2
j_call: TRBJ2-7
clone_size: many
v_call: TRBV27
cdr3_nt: TGTGCCAGCAGTATCAAGCGGGAGGCCTACGAGCAGTACTTC
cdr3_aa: CASSIKREAYEQYF

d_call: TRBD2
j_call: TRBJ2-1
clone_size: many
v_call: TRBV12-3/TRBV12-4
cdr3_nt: TGTGCCAGCAGTATTAGCGGGGGGGCGCGGGAGCAGTTCTTC
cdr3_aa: CASSISGGAREQFF

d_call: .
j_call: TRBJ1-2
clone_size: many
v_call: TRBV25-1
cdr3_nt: TGTGCCAGCAGTGATGGTCCAGGTCTGAATGGCTACACCTTC
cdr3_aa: CASSDGPGLNGYTF

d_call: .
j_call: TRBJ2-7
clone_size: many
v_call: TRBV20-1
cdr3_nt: TGCAGTGCTAGAATTGTAGGCTCGCCCTACGAGCAGTACTTC
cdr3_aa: CSARIVGSPYEQYF

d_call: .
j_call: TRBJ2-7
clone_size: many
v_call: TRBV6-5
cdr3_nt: TGTGCCAGCAGTTACGCAGCAGGCTACGAGCAGTACTTC
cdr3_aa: CASSYAAGYEQYF

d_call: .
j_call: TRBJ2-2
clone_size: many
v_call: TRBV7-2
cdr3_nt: TGTGCCAGCAGCTTAGCAGGGCCGGTGAGAACGTTGTTTTTT
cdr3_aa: CASSLAGPVRTLFF

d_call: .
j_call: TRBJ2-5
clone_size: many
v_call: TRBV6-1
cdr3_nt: TGTGCCAGCAGTGAAGCGGCGGAGACCCAGTACTTC
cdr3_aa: CASSEAAETQYF

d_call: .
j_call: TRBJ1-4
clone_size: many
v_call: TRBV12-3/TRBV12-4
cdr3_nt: TGTGCCAGCAGTTTTGGTACAGGAGGTGAAAAACTGTTTTTT
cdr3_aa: CASSFGTGGEKLFF

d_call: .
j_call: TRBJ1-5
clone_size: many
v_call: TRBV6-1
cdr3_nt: TGTGCCAGCAGTGAATTGGCAGTCGGGTATGGCAATCAGCCCCAGCATTTT
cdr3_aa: CASSELAVGYGNQPQHF

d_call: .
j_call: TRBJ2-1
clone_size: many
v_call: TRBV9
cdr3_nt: TGTGCCAGCAGCGTAGCTTGGAAGGACGCCAATGAGCAGTTCTTC
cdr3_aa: CASSVAWKDANEQFF

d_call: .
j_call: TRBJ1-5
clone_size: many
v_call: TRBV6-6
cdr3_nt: TGTGCCAGCAGTTACGAATTAGCAGAAAATCAGCCCCAGCATTTT
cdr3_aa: CASSYELAENQPQHF

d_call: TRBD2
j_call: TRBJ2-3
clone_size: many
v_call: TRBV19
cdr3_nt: TGTGCCAGTAGTATAGGCTTCGCGGGAGCGGCAGATACGCAGTATTTT
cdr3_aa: CASSIGFAGAADTQYF

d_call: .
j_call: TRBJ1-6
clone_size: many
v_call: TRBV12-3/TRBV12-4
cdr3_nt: TGTGCCAGCAGTTTATCCGGACCGGGAGCTTCACCCCTCCACTTT
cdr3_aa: CASSLSGPGASPLHF

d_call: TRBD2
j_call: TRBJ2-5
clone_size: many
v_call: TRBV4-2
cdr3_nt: TGTGCCAGCGGGGTAGCGGGGGCGGAGACCCAGTACTTC
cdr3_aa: CASGVAGAETQYF

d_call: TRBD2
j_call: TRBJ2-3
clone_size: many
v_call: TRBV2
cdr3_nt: TGTGCCAGCAGTGAAGGGACTAGCAGAGATACGCAGTATTTT
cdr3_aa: CASSEGTSRDTQYF

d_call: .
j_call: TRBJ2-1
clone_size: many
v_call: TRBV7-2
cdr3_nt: TGTGCCAGCAGCTTAGTTAGGGGTGAGCAGTTCTTC
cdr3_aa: CASSLVRGEQFF

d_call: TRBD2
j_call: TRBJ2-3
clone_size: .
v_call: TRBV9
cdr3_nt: TGTGCCAGCAGCGTAGAGACTAGCGGGAGGAAGGAAGATACGCAGTATTTT
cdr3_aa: CASSVETSGRKEDTQYF

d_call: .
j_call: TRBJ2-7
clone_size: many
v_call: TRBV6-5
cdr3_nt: TGTGCCACACATAGGGGAGATGCAGAGCTGTACTTC
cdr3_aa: CATHRGDAELYF

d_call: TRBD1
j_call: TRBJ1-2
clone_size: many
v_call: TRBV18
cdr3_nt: TGTGCCAGCTCACCGGGGGGGACAGTCGGCTACACCTTC
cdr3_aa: CASSPGGTVGYTF

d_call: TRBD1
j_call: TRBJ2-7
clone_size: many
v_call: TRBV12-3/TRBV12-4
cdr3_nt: TGTGCCAGCAGTTTTGGACAGGGAGACGAGCAGTACTTC
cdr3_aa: CASSFGQGDEQYF

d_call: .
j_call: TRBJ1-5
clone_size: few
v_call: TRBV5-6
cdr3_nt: TGTGCCAGCAGCTTGTTTGGGGATAGCAATCAGCCCCAGCATTTT
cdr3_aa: CASSLFGDSNQPQHF

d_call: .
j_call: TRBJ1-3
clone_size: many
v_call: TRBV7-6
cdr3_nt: TGTGCCAGCAGCTCTTTGGGGGGACAAAGCTCTGGAAACACCATATATTTT
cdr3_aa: CASSSLGGQSSGNTIYF